The 7 T cell receptor beta chains reported below all come from one sample, sequenced in a study of cytomegalovirus exposure and HLA in healthy donors. Researchers ran the PCR with 60 Vbeta and 13 Jbeta primers. Sequencing used immunoSEQ multiplex PCR; TCRdb keeps in-frame clones, though not all of them. The table includes about 170,000 clones, roughly 78% detected once. Sample: PBMCs. Source of these receptors: a woman aged 45-65 years in good health and CMV-seropositive.

V usage is TRBV29-1 and J usage is TRBJ2-5; possibly TRBD1 for D (6 bases). The CDR3 has 15 amino acids. The V end lost 0 bases, the J end lost 2 bases, and 13 bases lay between the germline ends. The germline V gene encodes CDR1 SQVTM and CDR2 ANQGSEA. The CDR3 protein is CSVEDGAGVQETQYF. The DNA for the CDR3 is TGCAGCGTTGAAGACGGGGCAGGGGTGCAAGAGACCCAGTACTTC.

The J gene is TRBJ2-5, the V gene TRBV20-1; D unresolved. V lost 6 bases and J 1 base, leaving 6 bases between the germline ends. The CDR3 runs 11 residues. Germline lookup yields CDR1 DFQATT and CDR2 SNEGSKA (reference sequence). The CDR3 DNA is TGCAGTGCCCCTAGCCAAGAGACCCAGTACTTC. Translating it yields CSAPSQETQYF.

The chain carries TRBV6-6 and TRBJ1-4, with TRBD1 identical over 11 bases. Germline V gene data show CDR1 as MNHNY and CDR2 as SVGAGI (reference sequence). The CDR3 spans 16 residues. With V trimmed by 0 bases and J by 8 bases, 5 bases remained unmatched. CDR3 bases: TGTGCCAGCAGTTACTCGGACAGGGGGCTGAGGGAAAAACTGTTTTTT. Protein: CASSYSDRGLREKLFF.

The CDR3 bases are TGTGCCATCAGCTACAGGGAAAACACTGAAGCTTTCTTT. Protein sequence: CAISYRENTEAFF. V usage is TRBV10-3 and J usage is TRBJ1-1, with D perhaps matching TRBD1 (6 bases). The CDR3 consists of 13 residues. The germline V and J ends were trimmed by 6 bases and 2 bases, with 10 bases remaining between them. CDR1 is ENHRY and CDR2 is SYGVKD in the germline V gene.

J is TRBJ2-7 and V is TRBV9; D remains unclear. Germline values: CDR1 SGDLS, CDR2 YYNGEE. V lost 3 bases, J lost 1 base, and 8 bases lay in between. The CDR3 contains 13 residues. The CDR3 loop reads CASSETSSYEQYF. CDR3 coding DNA: TGTGCCAGCAGCGAAACTTCTTCCTACGAGCAGTACTTC.

CDR3 residues: CASSLLTGAQETQYF. The DNA of the CDR3 is TGCGCCAGCAGCCTCCTCACCGGAGCCCAAGAGACCCAGTACTTC. The chain combines TRBV5-1 with TRBJ2-5; D is ambiguous. The V gene lost 4 bases and the J gene lost 1 base, with 14 bases spanning the gap. The CDR3 is 15 residues long. Germline CDR1 is SGHRS and CDR2 is YFSETQ.

The V and J genes are TRBV6-6 and TRBJ2-3, with 7 positions matching TRBD2. CDR3 size: 14 residues. Germline CDR1 and CDR2: MNHNY and SVGAGI (reference sequence). The junction had 2 bases not matched to a gene; V was cut back by 5 bases and J by 0 bases. The CDR3 spells CASSKAGSTDTQYF. The DNA of the CDR3 is TGTGCCAGCAGTAAAGCGGGAAGCACAGATACGCAGTATTTT.